The 8 T cell receptor beta chains given below trace back to one sample, sequenced in a study of lymphopenia after photon versus proton radiotherapy. Some clones are missing from TCRdb's copy, which holds only in-frame ones; the method was immunoSEQ multiplex PCR. The table shows more than 9,500 clones, with about 89% occurring only once. Source: peripheral blood, taken from a patient treated with proton-based radiotherapy. All receptors come from a man aged 60 to 75 with pancreatic cancer.

The rearrangement uses TRBV30 and TRBJ1-1, with D possibly being TRBD1 (5 bases). Looked up from germline, CDR1 is GTSNPN and CDR2 is SVGIG (reference sequence). V lost 3 bases and J lost 0, with 20 bases in between. The length of the CDR3 is 17 residues. The DNA for the CDR3 is TGTGCCTGGAGGGATTTTCGGGGGGTAGGCATGAACACTGAAGCTTTCTTT. Translated: CAWRDFRGVGMNTEAFF.

The genes are TRBV6-5 and TRBJ2-5; D gene ambiguous. V shed 2 bases and J shed 5 bases, with 18 bases lying between them. CDR3 size: 16 residues. Germline CDR1 reads MNHEY; CDR2 reads SVGAGI. CDR3 loop: CASSYGLFWASETQYF. The CDR3 DNA sequence: TGTGCCAGCAGTTACGGGCTTTTCTGGGCATCTGAGACCCAGTACTTC.

V gene TRBV11-2 combines with J gene TRBJ2-2; TRBD1 might be the D (6 bases). This CDR3 is 15 amino acids long. Germline-derived CDR1 and CDR2 are SGHAT and FQNNGV. Trimming removed 3 bases from V and 3 bases from J, with 11 bases in between. The CDR3 loop reads CASSLGHSHTGELFF. The CDR3 nucleotides read TGTGCCAGCAGCTTGGGACATTCTCACACCGGGGAGCTGTTTTTT.

The chain uses TRBV7-8 and TRBJ1-3, with D maybe TRBD1 (5 bases). The CDR3 is 15 amino acids. V shed 1 base and J shed 2 bases, with 9 bases lying between them. From germline, CDR1 is SGHVS and CDR2 FQNEAQ. The CDR3 bases are TGTGCCAGCAGCTTAGACCGGGGACCTGGAAACACCATATATTTT. Translation: CASSLDRGPGNTIYF.

CDR3 DNA: TGTGCCAGCACCTTGGCACCCGGGAATTCACCCCTCCACTTT. It translates to CASTLAPGNSPLHF. The chain recombines TRBV7-3 with TRBJ1-6, with no clear D. CDR1 is SGHTA and CDR2 is FQGTGA in the germline V gene. The CDR3 contains 14 residues. Trimming cost V 7 bases and J 7 bases, with 14 bases left between them.

The chain combines TRBV6-1 with TRBJ2-7; TRBD2 matches 9 bases. From germline, CDR1 is MNHNS and CDR2 SASEGT. The ends lost 5 bases at V and 4 bases at J; junction bases unmatched: 9. CDR3 length: 15 amino acids. CDR3 loop: CASSQVAGVLYEQYF. The CDR3 DNA follows: TGTGCCAGCAGTCAGGTAGCGGGAGTTCTGTACGAGCAGTACTTC.

The J gene is TRBJ1-1, the V gene TRBV19; D unresolved. Germline values: CDR1 LNHDA, CDR2 SQIVND (reference sequence). V was clipped by 8 bases and J by 1 base, with 14 bases between them. The CDR3 consists of 14 residues. Here the CDR3 reads CASQSGSGNTEAFF. The CDR3 DNA sequence: TGTGCCAGTCAGTCCGGGTCCGGGAACACTGAAGCTTTCTTT.

The genes are TRBV7-2 and TRBJ1-4, with TRBD1 as a possible D gene (5 bases). The germline CDR1 and CDR2 sequences are SGHTA and FQGNSA. The V and J ends lost 1 base and 4 bases respectively, with 10 bases between them. This CDR3 is 15 amino acids long. CDR3 DNA: TGTGCCAGCAGCTTAGGGGGGTGGCGTAATGAAAAACTGTTTTTT. This sequence encodes CASSLGGWRNEKLFF.